What follows are 22 T cell receptor beta chains derived from one specimen sequenced in a study of CD8 T cells in ankylosing spondylitis. TCRdb re-analysed the 5' RACE reads in MiXCR, keeping a single row per CDR3 protein. The sample has approximately 200,000 distinct CDR3 sequences; over 10% are singletons. Sample: blood, either unsorted or a sorted T cell fraction (not recorded which). The receptors come from a female donor with ankylosing spondylitis or in good health (not recorded which).

This clonotype was seen more than once but under ten times. The chain carries TRBV6-5 and TRBJ2-7; D not resolved. Germline CDR1 reads MNHEY; CDR2 reads SVGAGI. The CDR3 has 14 amino acids. Trimming cost V 10 bases and J 3 bases, with 19 bases left between them. CDR3 loop: CAIFTELNRYEQYF. The CDR3 region has the DNA TGTGCCATATTTACCGAGCTAAACCGCTACGAGCAGTACTTC.

At least ten counts were recorded for this clonotype. The CDR3 sequence is CASSFYRGVGEQYF. CDR3 in DNA: TGTGCCAGCAGCTTCTACAGGGGCGTCGGCGAGCAGTACTTC. The chain joins TRBV7-8 to TRBJ2-7, with 7 bases lining up with TRBD1. V was clipped by 3 bases and J by 6 bases; unmatched bases: 8. The CDR3 covers 14 residues. The V gene's germline CDR1 is SGHVS and CDR2 FQNEAQ.

As concerns this clonotype: A much more abundant neighbour one base away suggests this may be a read error. The chain combines TRBV7-2 with TRBJ2-7, with TRBD2 as a possible D gene (6 bases). This CDR3 contains 13 residues. Germline V CDR1 and CDR2: SGHTA, FQGNSA. The CDR3 is CVSSFKDREKQYF. As DNA, the CDR3 is TGTGTCAGCAGCTTCAAAGACCGGGAGAAGCAGTACTTC. Based on the CDR3 plus reference TRBV7-2 and TRBJ2-7, the full variable domain is GAGVSQSPSNKVTEKGKDVELRCDPISGHTALYWYRQSLGQGLEFLIYFQGNSAPDKSGLPSDRFSAERTGGSVSTLTIQRTQQEDSAVYLCVSSFKDREKQYFGPGTRLTVT.

The gene calls are TRBV28 and TRBJ2-6; tentative D call: TRBD2 (5 bases). From germline, CDR1 is MDHEN and CDR2 SYDVKM. The CDR3 has 16 amino acids. The V end lost 5 bases, the J end lost 1 base, and 12 bases lay between the germline ends. The CDR3 loop is CASSPADFSGANVLTF. CDR3 in DNA: TGTGCCAGCAGTCCCGCGGACTTTTCTGGGGCCAACGTCCTGACTTTC.

Turning to this clonotype: A much bigger clone sits one base away, suggesting this may be a read error. The chain combines TRBV12-3 or TRBV12-4 with TRBJ2-1, with 10 bases that match TRBD2. The CDR3 runs to 14 residues. With 5 bases clipped from V and 9 bases from J, the junction kept 7 bases outside the gene matches. The CDR3 reads CASSTSGKDGEQFF. The CDR3, as DNA: TGTGCCAGCAGTACTAGCGGGAAGGATGGTGAGCAGTTCTTC.

In this sample, this clonotype turned up a few times. This sequence joins TRBV27 and TRBJ2-5, with D tentatively TRBD1 or TRBD2 (5 bases each). Germline assignment: CDR1 MNHEY and CDR2 SMNVEV (reference sequence). Trimming took off 5 bases at V and 3 bases at J, with 10 bases between the two ends. The CDR3 contains 13 residues. The CDR3 sequence: CASSEGPKETQYF. The CDR3 nucleotides read TGTGCCAGCAGTGAGGGACCCAAAGAGACCCAGTACTTC.

This clonotype was found a few times. The V call is TRBV7-3, the J call TRBJ2-1, with 8 bases identical to TRBD2. Trimming took 5 bases from V and 2 from J; bases not matched to a gene: 5. The CDR3 contains 15 residues. Germline V gene data show CDR1 as SGHTA and CDR2 as FQGTGA. As DNA, the CDR3 is TGTGCCAGCAGCGCCGCTAGCGGGCCCTACAATGAGCAGTTCTTC. Its translation: CASSAASGPYNEQFF.

This clonotype was counted ten times or more. The rearrangement joins TRBV7-9 to TRBJ2-7, with a possible D match to TRBD2 (5 bases). The CDR3 sequence is 16 residues long. V was shortened by 6 bases and J by 1 base, with 19 bases between the two germline ends. The germline V gene has CDR1 SEHNR and CDR2 FQNEAQ (reference sequence). The CDR3 DNA sequence: TGTGCCAGCAGAAAAGAAGGCACTAGGGATTCCTACGAGCAGTACTTC. It codes for CASRKEGTRDSYEQYF.

This clonotype was observed a handful of times. The CDR3 DNA is TGTGCCAGCAGTGAAGGGGCGAGCTCCTACGAGCAGTACTTC. As protein: CASSEGASSYEQYF. This chain links TRBV2 with TRBJ2-7, with D unclear. The CDR3 length is 14 residues. V was shortened by 1 base and J by 0 bases, with 7 bases between the two germline ends. CDR1 SNHLY and CDR2 FYNNEI come from the germline V gene.

This clonotype was detected many times. CDR3 loop: CASSGTGAYEQYF. For the CDR3, the DNA is TGTGCCAGCAGCGGGACAGGGGCCTACGAGCAGTACTTC. The chain uses TRBV2 and TRBJ2-7; 10 nucleotides align to TRBD1. Germline CDR1 reads SNHLY; CDR2 reads FYNNEI. This CDR3 spans 13 amino acids. V gave up 6 bases and J gave up 2 bases; unmatched junction bases: 1.

This clonotype was counted at least ten times. V and J are TRBV28 and TRBJ2-7; 8 positions match TRBD1. The germline V gene has CDR1 MDHEN and CDR2 SYDVKM. CDR3 length equals 13 residues. The V and J ends lost 6 bases and 6 bases, in that order; junction bases with no gene match: 7. CDR3 in DNA: TGTGCCAGCAGCGACAGGGGTCTGGGCGAGCAGTACTTC. This sequence encodes CASSDRGLGEQYF.

This clonotype was found many times. CDR3 nucleotides: TGTGCCAGCAGCTCACGGGGCGGGAGGGGGTACGAGCAGTACTTC. This gives the protein CASSSRGGRGYEQYF. The chain uses TRBV7-2 and TRBJ2-7; TRBD2 aligns across 9 bases. J gave up 4 bases and V 4 bases, and 8 bases lay outside the gene matches. The V gene's germline CDR1 is SGHTA and CDR2 FQGNSA. CDR3 length equals 15 residues.

This clonotype was picked up many times. The V and J genes are TRBV5-6 and TRBJ1-3, with a possible D match to TRBD1 (5 bases). There are 21 residues in the CDR3. From germline, CDR1 is SGHDT and CDR2 YYEEEE. With 1 base removed from V and 0 bases from J, the gap between germline ends came to 26 bases. CDR3 protein: CASSLYRGTREFRSSGNTIYF. The CDR3 coding sequence is TGTGCCAGCAGCTTGTACCGCGGGACCAGGGAGTTCCGAAGCTCTGGAAACACCATATATTTT.

This clonotype has more than one count but fewer than ten. The V call is TRBV6-5, the J call TRBJ2-1, with TRBD1 matching 9 bases. Trimming took 6 bases from V and 1 from J; bases not matched to a gene: 7. This CDR3 has 16 amino acids. Germline assignment: CDR1 MNHEY and CDR2 SVGAGI. CDR3 protein: CASSYLTGGSYNEQFF. Written as DNA, the CDR3 is TGTGCCAGCAGCTATCTGACAGGGGGGTCCTACAATGAGCAGTTCTTC.

This clonotype occurred many times. This chain connects TRBV5-1 to TRBJ2-2; TRBD2 might be the D (7 bases). CDR3 length: 15 amino acids. The germline V gene has CDR1 SGHRS and CDR2 YFSETQ. V was pared by 5 bases and J by 7 bases, with 18 bases between. CDR3 protein: CASRRGGGSDGELFF. The CDR3 DNA sequence: TGCGCCAGCAGGCGAGGCGGGGGCTCGGACGGGGAGCTGTTTTTT.

This clonotype was counted at least ten times. The CDR3 region is CSPYGQGSEQFF. CDR3 nucleotides: TGCAGCCCTTACGGACAGGGCAGTGAGCAGTTCTTC. The V gene is TRBV29-1, the J gene TRBJ2-1; 8 bases match TRBD1. The trim removed 8 bases at V and 9 bases at J, leaving 9 bases unmatched. CDR1 is SQVTM and CDR2 is ANQGSEA in the germline V gene. This CDR3 is 12 amino acids long.

The chain has TRBV19 and TRBJ2-1, with D unresolved. The V end lost 5 bases, the J end lost 9 bases, and 11 bases lay between the germline ends. The CDR3 covers 12 residues. The germline gives CDR1 LNHDA, CDR2 SQIVND (reference sequence). The CDR3 DNA reads TGTGCCAGTAGTTTCAAGGTCGGTGAGCAGTTCTTC. Translation gives CASSFKVGEQFF.

This clonotype was seen more than once but under ten times. Written as DNA, the CDR3 is TGTGCCAGCAGCGTTAGCGGGAGTTCCACAGATACGCAGTATTTT. Its translation: CASSVSGSSTDTQYF. V gene TRBV9 combines with J gene TRBJ2-3; 9 positions agree with TRBD2. The CDR3 totals 15 residues. With V trimmed by 2 bases and J by 2 bases, 3 bases remained unmatched. Germline loops: CDR1 SGDLS, CDR2 YYNGEE.

With regard to this clonotype: This may come from a read error, since a much larger clone is one base off. The CDR3 bases are TGTGCCGGCATGCAGGGATCGAATTCACCCCTCCACTTT. The encoded protein is CAGMQGSNSPLHF. The chain joins TRBV6-6 to TRBJ1-6; perhaps TRBD1 as D (5 bases). With 11 bases removed from V and 7 bases from J, the gap between germline ends came to 15 bases. The length of the CDR3 is 13 residues. Looked up from germline, CDR1 is MNHNY and CDR2 is SVGAGI (reference sequence).

The J gene is TRBJ2-7, the V gene TRBV3-1; TRBD2 matches 8 bases. CDR3 length: 14 residues. Trimming removed 3 bases from V and 2 bases from J; junction bases left unmatched: 3. Germline CDR1 and CDR2: LGHDT and YNNKEL (reference sequence). The CDR3 region has the DNA TGTGCCAGCAGCCACACGGGAGGGCCCTACGAGCAGTACTTC. Translation gives CASSHTGGPYEQYF.

This clonotype has a handful of counts. The chain has TRBV4-3 and TRBJ2-7; tentatively, D is TRBD2 (5 bases). The CDR3 runs to 18 residues. Germline V gene sequence: CDR1 LGHNA, CDR2 YSLEER. The germline V and J ends were trimmed by 0 bases and 1 base, with 19 bases remaining between them. CDR3 sequence: CASSQEAHTSGFSYEQYF. The CDR3 nucleotides are TGCGCCAGCAGCCAAGAGGCACATACCAGCGGCTTTTCCTACGAGCAGTACTTC.

This clonotype has ten or more counts. The chain uses TRBV29-1 and TRBJ1-1; D might be TRBD1 (6 bases). This CDR3 spans 15 amino acids. V was trimmed by 3 bases and J by 3 bases, leaving 17 bases between them. In germline, CDR1 is SQVTM, CDR2 ANQGSEA. CDR3 sequence: CSVEVPGKGDTEAFF. The CDR3 nucleotides are TGCAGCGTTGAGGTCCCAGGGAAGGGGGACACTGAAGCTTTCTTT.